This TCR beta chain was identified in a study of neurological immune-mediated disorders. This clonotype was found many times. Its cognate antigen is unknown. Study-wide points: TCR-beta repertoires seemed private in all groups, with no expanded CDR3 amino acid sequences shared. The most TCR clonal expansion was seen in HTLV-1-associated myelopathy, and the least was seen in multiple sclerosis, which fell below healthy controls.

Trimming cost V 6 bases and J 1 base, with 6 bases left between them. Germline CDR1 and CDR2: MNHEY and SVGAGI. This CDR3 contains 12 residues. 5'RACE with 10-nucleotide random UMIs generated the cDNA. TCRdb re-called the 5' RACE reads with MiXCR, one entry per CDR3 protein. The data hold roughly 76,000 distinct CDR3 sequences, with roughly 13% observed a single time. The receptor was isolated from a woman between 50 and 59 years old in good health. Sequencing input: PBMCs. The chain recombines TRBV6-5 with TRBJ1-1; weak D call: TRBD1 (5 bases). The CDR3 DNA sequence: TGTGCCAGCAGCGGGGGGAACACTGAAGCTTTCTTT. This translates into CASSGGNTEAFF.